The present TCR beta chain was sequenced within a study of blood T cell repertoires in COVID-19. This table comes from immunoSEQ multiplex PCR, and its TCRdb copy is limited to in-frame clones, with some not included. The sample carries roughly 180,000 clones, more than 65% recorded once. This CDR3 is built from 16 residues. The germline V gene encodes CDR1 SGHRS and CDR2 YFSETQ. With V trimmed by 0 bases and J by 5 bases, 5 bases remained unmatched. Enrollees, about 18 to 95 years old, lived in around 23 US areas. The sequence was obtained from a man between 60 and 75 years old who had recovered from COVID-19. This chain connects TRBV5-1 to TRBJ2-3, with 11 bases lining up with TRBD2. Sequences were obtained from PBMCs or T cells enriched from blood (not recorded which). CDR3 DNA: TGCGCCAGCAGCTTGGAAATAGCGGGGGGGCAAGATACGCAGTATTTT. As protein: CASSLEIAGGQDTQYF. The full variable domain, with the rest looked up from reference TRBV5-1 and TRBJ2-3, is KAGVTQTPRYLIKTRGQQVTLSCSPISGHRSVSWYQQTPGQGLQFLFEYFSETQRNKGNFPGRFSGRQFSNSRSEMNVSTLELGDSALYLCASSLEIAGGQDTQYFGPGTRLTVL.